These 31 T cell receptor beta chains were sequenced from one sample in a study of post-analysis software for immune sequencing data. Study results and caveats: Controls showed lower frequencies than patients for five TRBV segments, and TRBV5-6, TRBV5-1 and TRBV20-1 were among these.

Prepared TCR beta cDNA libraries contained unique molecular identifiers. TCRdb reprocessed the PCR reads with MiXCR, giving one entry per CDR3 protein. The table has about 770,000 distinct CDR3 sequences, around 42% seen once. Their antigens remain unidentified. Material: blood. The receptors come from a girl aged 10-17 years with multiple sclerosis.

The table lists this clonotype with a count of one. The rearrangement uses TRBV5-5 and TRBJ2-1; D may be TRBD2 (5 bases). CDR1 is SGHKS, CDR2 YYEKEE, per germline (reference sequence). The CDR3 spans 13 residues. V lost 0 bases and J lost 6, with 7 bases in between. In nucleotides, the CDR3 is TGTGCCAGCAGCTTGGATAGCGCCAATGAGCAGTTCTTC. Its translation is CASSLDSANEQFF.

This sequence joins TRBV11-3 and TRBJ2-3, with D perhaps TRBD2 (6 bases). Per germline, CDR1 SGHNT and CDR2 YENEEA. V was cut by 1 base and J by 5 bases, with 10 bases left in between. The CDR3 loop spans 14 amino acids. CDR3 region: CASSLGRGLDTQYF. CDR3 DNA sequence: TGTGCCAGCAGCTTAGGACGGGGACTAGATACGCAGTATTTT.

The chain recombines TRBV10-3 with TRBJ2-1; possibly TRBD1 or TRBD2 for D (5 bases each). Germline V gives CDR1 ENHRY, CDR2 SYGVKD. The ends were cut back, 0 bases at V and 7 bases at J, with 7 bases in the middle. This CDR3 has 13 amino acids. The CDR3 here is CAISESGDNEQFF. The DNA for the CDR3 is TGTGCCATCAGTGAGTCGGGGGATAATGAGCAGTTCTTC.

The chain has TRBV20-1 and TRBJ2-4, with 8 bases lining up with TRBD2. The DNA end is a closer match to TRBJ2-7, so the J assignment may be wrong. The CDR3 has 12 residues. Germline CDR1 DFQATT, CDR2 SNEGSKA (reference sequence). For the CDR3, the DNA is TGCAGTGCTTCAGCGGGGGAGGACGAGCAGTACTTC. Encoded protein: CSASAGEDEQYF.

This clonotype was counted a few times. V gene TRBV5-6 combines with J gene TRBJ1-2; D unclear. Germline-derived CDR1 and CDR2 are SGHDT and YYEEEE. The CDR3 is 14 amino acids. The germline V and J ends were trimmed by 4 bases and 7 bases, with 17 bases remaining between them. The CDR3 sequence is CASSPWRGGRGYTF. CDR3 in DNA: TGTGCCAGCAGCCCTTGGAGAGGAGGTCGTGGCTACACCTTC.

Concerning this clonotype itself: Sequence at one end of the junction differs from germline and may be a read error. The V and J genes are TRBV4-2 and TRBJ2-3; 9 bases fit TRBD1. Germline CDR1 reads LGHNA; CDR2 reads YNFKEQ. The CDR3 is 15 amino acids. DNA of the CDR3: TGTGCCGGCAGCCACCCGGGACAGGGTCCAGATACGCAGTATTTT. Translating it yields CAGSHPGQGPDTQYF.

In this sample, this clonotype turned up a few times. The chain uses TRBV10-3 and TRBJ2-5; D is uncertain. The CDR3 has 13 residues. The germline gives CDR1 ENHRY, CDR2 SYGVKD. The germline V and J ends were trimmed by 8 bases and 1 base, with 11 bases remaining between them. CDR3: CAILADAQETQYF. For the CDR3, the DNA is TGTGCCATCCTGGCGGATGCCCAAGAGACCCAGTACTTC.

This clonotype was seen a handful of times. This rearrangement joins TRBV2 to TRBJ1-5; 10 bases map to TRBD1. The junction had 4 bases not matched to a gene; V was cut back by 6 bases and J by 5 bases. The length of the CDR3 is 14 residues. Germline CDR1 reads SNHLY; CDR2 reads FYNNEI. This CDR3 is CASSGGQGHQPQHF. CDR3 nucleotides: TGTGCCAGCAGCGGGGGACAGGGGCATCAGCCCCAGCATTTT.

This clonotype was seen more than once but under ten times. The chain is built from TRBV29-1 and TRBJ2-1; TRBD1 might be the D (6 bases). The CDR3 spans 17 residues. The V gene's germline CDR1 is SQVTM and CDR2 ANQGSEA. Trimming removed 5 bases from V and 9 bases from J, with 29 bases in between. The CDR3 loop is CSVPGHKWVGENGEQFF. The CDR3 DNA is TGCAGCGTTCCGGGACATAAGTGGGTGGGGGAAAATGGTGAGCAGTTCTTC.

This clonotype turned up a few times. The chain employs TRBV5-1 and TRBJ2-1; no clear D. Germline CDR1 and CDR2: SGHRS and YFSETQ. CDR3 length: 15 residues. V lost 4 bases and J 5 bases, leaving 16 bases between the germline ends. CDR3 coding DNA: TGCGCCAGCAGCCTCGGCTGGCGAGATAACAATGAGCAGTTCTTC. This translates into CASSLGWRDNNEQFF.

The chain has TRBV2 and TRBJ2-1; 11 bases fit TRBD1. The CDR3 covers 13 residues. Germline CDR1 reads SNHLY; CDR2 reads FYNNEI. Losses at the gene ends were 11 bases for V and 6 bases for J; bases not matched to a gene: 6. CDR3 in amino acids: CAGGQGAVNEQFF. DNA for the CDR3: TGTGCCGGCGGACAGGGGGCTGTCAATGAGCAGTTCTTC.

This clonotype turned up a few times. At one end, the junction sequence differs from germline, possibly due to a read error. The chain has TRBV12-5 and TRBJ2-5; possible D gene TRBD1, 6 bases. The CDR3 runs 15 residues. Germline CDR1 is LGHNT and CDR2 is FRNRAP. The DNA for the CDR3 is TGTGCTAGTGGGTTGGGACATCCGTACCAAGAGACCCAGTACTTC. Translated: CASGLGHPYQETQYF.

The chain combines TRBV28 with TRBJ2-3, with TRBD2 identical over 13 bases. Trimming at V came to 2 bases and at J to 5 bases, leaving 4 bases not matched to a gene. The CDR3 runs 16 residues. Germline loops: CDR1 MDHEN, CDR2 SYDVKM. The DNA for the CDR3 is TGTGCCAGCAGTTTAACTAGCGGGAGGGAGGGAGATACGCAGTATTTT. Translating it yields CASSLTSGREGDTQYF.

CDR3 region: CASSSLAEGPLEIQYF. The CDR3 bases are TGTGCCAGCAGTTCGCTAGCGGAAGGGCCCTTAGAGATCCAGTACTTC. This sequence joins TRBV27 and TRBJ2-7; 7 positions agree with TRBD2. Germline CDR1 reads MNHEY; CDR2 reads SMNVEV (reference sequence). This CDR3 spans 16 amino acids. Unmatched junction bases numbered 19, after V lost 4 bases and J lost 10 bases.

The V and J genes are TRBV5-1 and TRBJ2-1; D assignment may be TRBD1 or TRBD2 (5 bases each). Germline CDR1 SGHRS, CDR2 YFSETQ. CDR3 length: 15 residues. V lost 2 bases, J lost 5 bases, and 14 bases lay in between. CDR3 sequence reads: CASSLQVVGDNEQFF. CDR3 coding DNA: TGCGCCAGCAGCTTACAGGTGGTGGGAGACAATGAGCAGTTCTTC.

This clonotype was seen just once. The gene calls are TRBV6-1 and TRBJ2-3; the D is unclear. There are 17 residues in the CDR3. Germline V gene data show CDR1 as MNHNS and CDR2 as SASEGT. Trimming stripped 6 bases from V and 2 bases from J, with 21 bases between. The CDR3 DNA follows: TGTGCCAGCAGGGAATATTTGCCGGAAATCCCCACAGATACGCAGTATTTT. This encodes CASREYLPEIPTDTQYF.

The chain couples TRBV13 to TRBJ2-1, with 7 bases aligning to TRBD2. The V gene end was trimmed by 4 bases and the J gene end by 6 bases; junction bases not matched to a gene: 12. The CDR3 runs to 16 residues. The V gene's germline CDR1 is PRHDT and CDR2 FYEKMQ (reference sequence). The CDR3 DNA sequence: TGTGCCAGCAGCTCCAGATGGGGGGGAGTACGCAATGAGCAGTTCTTC. It encodes CASSSRWGGVRNEQFF.

The chain uses TRBV29-1 and TRBJ2-5; unclear D gene. V gave up 6 bases and J gave up 0 bases, with 17 bases separating them. Germline lookup yields CDR1 SQVTM and CDR2 ANQGSEA. The CDR3 runs 15 residues. CDR3 sequence: CSVPLNGRDQETQYF. Here the CDR3 DNA reads TGCAGCGTGCCTCTGAATGGACGCGACCAAGAGACCCAGTACTTC.

In this sample, this clonotype turned up a few times. The chain couples TRBV20-1 to TRBJ2-1, with 7 bases that match TRBD2. This CDR3 has 17 residues. Trimming removed 0 bases from V and 0 bases from J; junction bases left unmatched: 8. The germline V gene has CDR1 DFQATT and CDR2 SNEGSKA (reference sequence). CDR3 region: CSARDRDYYSSYNEQFF. The CDR3 nucleotides read TGCAGTGCTAGAGATCGGGACTATTATAGCTCCTACAATGAGCAGTTCTTC.

The chain employs TRBV24-1 and TRBJ1-2; possibly TRBD1 for D (6 bases). Trimming took 3 bases from V and 4 from J, leaving 11 bases between them. CDR3 length: 14 amino acids. CDR1 and CDR2 (germline): KGHDR, SFDVKD. The CDR3 region is CATSDTGRGYGYTF. In DNA, the CDR3 is TGTGCCACCAGTGATACAGGGCGTGGCTATGGCTACACCTTC.

Only a few counts were recorded for this clonotype. The V and J genes are TRBV7-9 and TRBJ1-5; 9 nucleotides line up with TRBD1. Germline V lookup: CDR1 SEHNR, CDR2 FQNEAQ (reference sequence). This CDR3 is built from 16 residues. The V segment lost 3 bases and the J segment 1 base; nucleotides outside the gene matches: 4. In DNA, the CDR3 is TGTGCCAGCAGCTTTGGGGACAGGGACAGCAATCAGCCCCAGCATTTT. Its protein is CASSFGDRDSNQPQHF.

This clonotype appeared a few times. This chain links TRBV11-2 with TRBJ2-3; a possible D gene is TRBD2 (6 bases). V was trimmed by 7 bases and J by 4 bases, leaving 15 bases between them. This CDR3 spans 14 amino acids. CDR1 and CDR2 from the germline V gene are SGHAT and FQNNGV. The DNA of the CDR3 is TGTGCCAGCACCCCAGACGGGAGTGCAGATACGCAGTATTTT. Translated, it gives CASTPDGSADTQYF.

This clonotype has just a few counts. The V call is TRBV3-1, the J call TRBJ1-6; perhaps TRBD1 as D (6 bases). There are 16 residues in the CDR3. The germline CDR1 and CDR2 sequences are LGHDT and YNNKEL (reference sequence). Trimming pared 3 bases from V and 10 bases from J, leaving 19 bases between. The chain's CDR3 is CASSQRGVVVRSPLHF. The CDR3 DNA follows: TGTGCCAGCAGCCAGAGGGGGGTTGTTGTACGGTCACCCCTCCACTTT.

The chain uses TRBV27 and TRBJ2-1; TRBD2 matches at 10 bases. V was pared by 9 bases and J by 6 bases, with 14 bases of the junction left unmatched. This CDR3 is built from 16 residues. The V gene's germline CDR1 is MNHEY and CDR2 SMNVEV (reference sequence). The CDR3 nucleotides read TGTGCCAGTAAGCGACCGGGGACTAGCGTATCCAATGAGCAGTTCTTC. Translated: CASKRPGTSVSNEQFF.

The rearrangement links TRBV24-1 to TRBJ2-1; 13 nucleotides match TRBD2. This CDR3 has 16 residues. Unmatched junction bases numbered 6, after V lost 6 bases and J lost 5 bases. Per the germline V gene, CDR1 is KGHDR and CDR2 is SFDVKD. CDR3 in amino acids: CATSHRTSGGNNEQFF. The DNA for the CDR3 is TGTGCCACCAGTCACAGGACTAGCGGGGGTAACAATGAGCAGTTCTTC.

This chain uses TRBV18 with TRBJ2-4; 9 nucleotides align to TRBD2. The assigned J gene may be wrong: the sequence end matches TRBJ2-7 better. The CDR3 is 17 residues long. Germline CDR1 KGHSH, CDR2 LQKENI. The CDR3 DNA sequence: TGTGCCAGCTCACCACTACCGACTAGCGGAAGCTCCTACGAGCAGTACTTC. This codes for CASSPLPTSGSSYEQYF.

The chain couples TRBV7-9 to TRBJ2-5, with D perhaps matching TRBD1 or TRBD2 (6 bases each). The DNA end is a closer match to TRBJ2-7, so the J assignment may be wrong. CDR1 and CDR2 (germline): SEHNR, FQNEAQ (reference sequence). CDR3 length: 16 amino acids. The DNA for the CDR3 is TGTGCCAGCAGCTTAAAGGGGGGACGGCTGGACTACGAGCAGTACTTC. Amino acids: CASSLKGGRLDYEQYF.

This chain connects TRBV6-6 to TRBJ2-6; 7 nucleotides align to TRBD1. CDR1 is MNHNY and CDR2 is SVGAGI in the germline V gene (reference sequence). V dropped 6 bases and J dropped 4; count of bases not matched to a gene: 12. The CDR3 contains 17 residues. CDR3 sequence reads: CASRTQGSSSGANVLTF. For the CDR3, the DNA is TGTGCCAGCAGAACACAGGGGAGTTCCTCCGGGGCCAACGTCCTGACTTTC.

This clonotype was counted a single time. The genes are TRBV3-1 and TRBJ2-3; 10 bases agree with TRBD2. There are 16 residues in the CDR3. After removal of 3 bases from V and 8 bases from J, the junction contained 11 bases not matched to a gene. CDR1 and CDR2 from the germline V gene are LGHDT and YNNKEL (reference sequence). CDR3 region: CASSQRSGRGWGTQYF. DNA of the CDR3: TGTGCCAGCAGCCAGAGGAGCGGGAGGGGTTGGGGTACGCAGTATTTT.

Note on this clonotype: A much larger clonotype is one base distant, so this may be a read error. The chain couples TRBV29-1 to TRBJ2-7; perhaps D is TRBD1 or TRBD2 (5 bases each). With 5 bases removed from V and 2 bases from J, the gap between germline ends came to 7 bases. Germline CDR1 is SQVTM and CDR2 is ANQGSEA. This CDR3 region has 11 residues. CDR3 sequence reads: CSVPGPYEQYF. Here the CDR3 DNA reads TGCAGCGTTCCGGGGCCCTACGAGCAGTACTTC.

The rearrangement joins TRBV20-1 to TRBJ2-3, with TRBD1 matching 8 bases. CDR1 and CDR2 from the germline V gene are DFQATT and SNEGSKA (reference sequence). The junction had 3 bases not matched to a gene; V was cut back by 1 base and J by 0 bases. The CDR3 consists of 15 residues. The CDR3 sequence is CSARGDRGSTDTQYF. The CDR3 bases are TGCAGTGCTAGAGGAGACAGGGGTAGCACAGATACGCAGTATTTT.